This T cell receptor beta chain was sequenced in a study of shared clonotypes between healthy human individuals. Study observations and caveats: Between several donors, naive CD4 clonotypes were shared at a level of about 5%.

To note about this clone: What it binds is not known. The sample carries other DNA sequences with the same CDR3.

Generated by immunoSEQ multiplex PCR, the TCRdb table keeps only in-frame clones and is missing some. The table has about 2.4 million clones, just over 90% seen once. The CDR3 is made up of 11 amino acids. Looked up from germline, CDR1 is MNHEY and CDR2 is SVGAGI. Germline trimming cut 6 bases from V and 6 bases from J; bases unmatched to any gene: 0. The chain couples TRBV6-5 to TRBJ1-1, with 8 bases matching TRBD1. This clonotype originated in a man between 18 and 35 years old in good health. The sequenced material came from naive CD4+ T cells sorted from blood. As to subset: CD45RA+ positively selected. CDR3 loop: CASSRGPEAFF. The CDR3 nucleotides read TGTGCCAGCAGCAGGGGGCCTGAAGCTTTCTTT.